This T cell receptor beta chain came from a study of T cell repertoires in cytomegalovirus infection. Study information: Recently identified HLA-C-restricted CMV epitopes were among the peptides used. Matching HLA type and CMV infection were both indicated by public TCR beta signatures. Study findings and constraints: CMV-specific HLA-C-restricted TCR beta clonotypes dominated the ex vivo response. Adding up the frequency of public TCR beta families identified people who carried CMV plus the relevant HLA.

In germline, CDR1 is MNHNS, CDR2 SASEGT. Trimming took off 2 bases at V and 1 base at J, with 11 bases between the two ends. This CDR3 has 15 residues. TCRdb independently ran MiXCR on the reads; one entry per CDR3 protein. The sample includes roughly 180,000 distinct CDR3 sequences, roughly a fifth of them seen just once. There are a few counts of this clonotype. Its antigen is not known. Sequenced here: CD8+ T cells from cultured PBMCs, sampled from culture after CMV antigen stimulation. The rearrangement links TRBV6-1 to TRBJ2-5; a possible D gene is TRBD2 (5 bases). The TCR sequence derives from a human donor in good health (CMV status not recorded). Some clones in this sample may be carry-over from other donors' samples. In DNA, the CDR3 is TGTGCCAGCAGTGAAAGGTGGCGGGCCCAAGAGACCCAGTACTTC. Its protein product is CASSERWRAQETQYF.